This is a list of T cell receptor beta chains from one sample in a study of T cell repertoires in cytomegalovirus infection. These TCRs' antigens remain unknown. TCRdb used MiXCR to reprocess the reads, holding one entry per CDR3 protein. The sample has roughly 500,000 distinct CDR3 sequences, under 45% seen once; the top ten hold about 45%. The sample in question was cultured PBMCs, obtained from culture after CMV antigen stimulation. The receptors were gathered from a human donor in good health (CMV status not recorded). Some clones in this sample may be carry-over from other donors' samples. Both conserved end residues are trimmed from each CDR3.

V gene	J gene	CDR3 protein
TRBV7-8	TRBJ2-3	ASSPHRVGSTDTQY
TRBV6-2/TRBV6-3	TRBJ2-2	ASEAGELF
TRBV5-4	TRBJ1-4	ASSFRGGGEKLF
TRBV12-3/TRBV12-4	TRBJ2-7	ASSHRDKPYEQY
TRBV6-6	TRBJ2-7	ASSYDKTPAYEQY
TRBV20-1	TRBJ2-7	SARPASGGRSYEQY
TRBV7-8	TRBJ2-4	ASSLFPDLAKNIQY
TRBV7-9	TRBJ2-2	ASSLVSGPTRRTGELF
TRBV6-1	TRBJ2-1	ASSWGQSQKQF
TRBV27	TRBJ1-6	ASAETGRSYNSPLH
TRBV6-5	TRBJ2-1	ASSYSRSSYNEQF
TRBV2	TRBJ1-4	ASSRDRGREKLF
TRBV4-2	TRBJ2-7	ASSHPTGGHEQY
TRBV7-9	TRBJ2-5	ASSWDYQETQY
TRBV7-2	TRBJ2-1	ASSLLAGGLDEQF
TRBV12-3/TRBV12-4	TRBJ1-1	ASVGAF
TRBV28	TRBJ2-1	ASSFAAGAYNEQF
TRBV15	TRBJ2-7	ATSRDVASGGREQY
TRBV2	TRBJ2-1	ASKPGLAYNEQF
TRBV25-1	TRBJ2-2	ASSELGRTGELF